This T cell receptor (beta chain) was captured in a study of T cells after posttransplantation cyclophosphamide. CDR3 length equals 17 residues. Germline assignment: CDR1 LGHNA and CDR2 YNFKEQ. The V and J ends lost 4 bases and 1 base respectively, with 19 bases between them. Profiling relied on immunoSEQ multiplex PCR, and the TCRdb table lists in-frame clones only, not all of them. This sample carries about 26,000 clones, none of them present only once. Findings of the study overall: After PTCy, TRB diversity resembled that of CNI/methotrexate controls. Later blood repertoires were often dominated by clones from the donor CD8+ memory compartment. Skin or GI-infiltrating T cells shared few TRB sequences with blood.

This clone was counted many times. Its specificity is not known. Sequencing was carried out using PBMCs. The receptor comes from a man aged 45 to 65 in good health, CMV-negative, and a related stem cell transplant donor. The gene calls are TRBV4-2 and TRBJ1-1; perhaps TRBD1 as D (6 bases). In nucleotides, the CDR3 is TGTGCCAGCAGCCCTACCCCCAGGGGTGCAGAGAACACTGAAGCTTTCTTT. Amino acids: CASSPTPRGAENTEAFF.